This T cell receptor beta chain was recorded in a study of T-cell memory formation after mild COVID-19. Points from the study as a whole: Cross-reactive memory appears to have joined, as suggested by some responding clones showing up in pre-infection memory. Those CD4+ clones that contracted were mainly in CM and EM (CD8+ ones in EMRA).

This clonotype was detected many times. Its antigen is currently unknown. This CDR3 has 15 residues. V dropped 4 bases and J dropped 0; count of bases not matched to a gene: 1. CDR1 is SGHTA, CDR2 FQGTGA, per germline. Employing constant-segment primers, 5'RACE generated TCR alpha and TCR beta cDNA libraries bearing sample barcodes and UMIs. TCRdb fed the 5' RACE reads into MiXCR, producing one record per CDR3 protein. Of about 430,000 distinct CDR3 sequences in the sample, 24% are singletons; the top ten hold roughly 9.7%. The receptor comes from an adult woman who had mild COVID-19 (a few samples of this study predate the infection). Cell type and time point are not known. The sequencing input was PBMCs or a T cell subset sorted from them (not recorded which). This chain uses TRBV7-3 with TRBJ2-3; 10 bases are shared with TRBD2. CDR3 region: CASSSSGGSTDTQYF. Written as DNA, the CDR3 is TGTGCCAGCAGCTCTAGCGGGGGAAGCACAGATACGCAGTATTTT.